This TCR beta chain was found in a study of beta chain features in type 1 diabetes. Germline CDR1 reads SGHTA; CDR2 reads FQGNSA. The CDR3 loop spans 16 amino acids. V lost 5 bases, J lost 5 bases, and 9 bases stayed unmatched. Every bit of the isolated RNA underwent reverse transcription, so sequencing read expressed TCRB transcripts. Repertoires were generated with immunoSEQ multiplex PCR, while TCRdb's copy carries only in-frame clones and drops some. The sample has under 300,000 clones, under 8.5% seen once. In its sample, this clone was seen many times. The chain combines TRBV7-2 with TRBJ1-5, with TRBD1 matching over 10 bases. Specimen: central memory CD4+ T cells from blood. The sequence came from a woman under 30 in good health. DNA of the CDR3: TGTGCCAGCAGCCTCTCCCGGACAGGGGGTTATCAGCCCCAGCATTTT. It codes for CASSLSRTGGYQPQHF.